The sequence of this T cell receptor beta chain was determined in a study of blood T cells in healthy people across ages. Study-wide points: Naive T cell percentage by flow cytometry tracked strongly with beta diversity.

Germline assignment: CDR1 PRHDT and CDR2 FYEKMQ (reference sequence). The CDR3 totals 12 residues. With 0 bases removed from V and 13 bases from J, the gap between germline ends came to 11 bases. To note about this clonotype: Its specificity is unknown.

Healthy Caucasian individuals from Russia aged about 6 to 90 served as donors. A second PCR, run for 7 to 11 cycles, used a sample-barcoded 5' primer plus a J-beta primer mix. Each TCR beta cDNA got a 12-nucleotide random molecular identifier. MiXCR, applied by TCRdb to the 5' RACE reads, yields one record per CDR3 protein. The sample lists about 780,000 distinct CDR3 sequences; about 46% were seen once. Sequencing was carried out using blood. The clonotype comes from an elderly man in good health. The chain recombines TRBV13 with TRBJ2-3; a weak D match, TRBD2 (5 bases). For the CDR3, the DNA is TGTGCCAGCAGCTTAGGCCTAGCTGGAAAGTATTTT. This sequence encodes CASSLGLAGKYF. The whole variable domain, remainder taken from reference TRBV13 and TRBJ2-3, is AAGVIQSPRHLIKEKRETATLKCYPIPRHDTVYWYQQGPGQDPQFLISFYEKMQSDKGSIPDRFSAQQFSDYHSELNMSSLELGDSALYFCASSLGLAGKYFGPGTRLTVL.